This T cell receptor beta chain was observed in a study of human T cells and chemical hapten exposure. Germline CDR1 and CDR2: GTSNPN and SVGIG (reference sequence). The CDR3 sequence is 13 residues long. V shed 4 bases and J shed 1 base, with 10 bases lying between them. Time point here: pre-sensitization, week 0. Treatment indicated: therapeutic diphenylcyclopropenone sensitization with weekly scalp DPC. Alopecia patients between 18 and 70 years old and suitable for DPC were used as donors. One entry per CDR3 protein, called by TCRdb with MiXCR from the RACE reads. The data hold around 260,000 distinct CDR3 sequences, with approximately 8.6% observed a single time.

This material consisted of whole blood, taken in connection with sensitization to the hapten diphenylcyclopropenone (DPC). This chain joins TRBV30 and TRBJ1-1; weak D call: TRBD1 (5 bases). This TCR came from a woman aged 40-49 years with alopecia areata. Some clones in this sample may be carry-over from other donors' samples. The CDR3 coding sequence is TGTGCCTGGAACCAGGGAGGGAACACTGAAGCTTTCTTT. Amino acids: CAWNQGGNTEAFF.